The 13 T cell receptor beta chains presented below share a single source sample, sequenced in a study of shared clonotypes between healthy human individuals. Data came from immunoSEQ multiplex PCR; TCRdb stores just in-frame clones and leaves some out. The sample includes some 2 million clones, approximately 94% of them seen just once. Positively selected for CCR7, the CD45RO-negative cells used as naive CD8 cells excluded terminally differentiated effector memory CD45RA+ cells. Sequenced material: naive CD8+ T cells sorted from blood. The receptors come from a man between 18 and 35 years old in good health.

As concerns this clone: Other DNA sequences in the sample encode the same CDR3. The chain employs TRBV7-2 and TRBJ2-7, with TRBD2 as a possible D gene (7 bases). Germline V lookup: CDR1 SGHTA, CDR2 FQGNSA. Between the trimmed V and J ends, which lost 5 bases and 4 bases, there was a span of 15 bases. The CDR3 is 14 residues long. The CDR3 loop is CASSPTGGGYEQYF. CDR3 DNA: TGTGCCAGCAGCCCCACGGGGGGCGGGTACGAGCAGTACTTC.

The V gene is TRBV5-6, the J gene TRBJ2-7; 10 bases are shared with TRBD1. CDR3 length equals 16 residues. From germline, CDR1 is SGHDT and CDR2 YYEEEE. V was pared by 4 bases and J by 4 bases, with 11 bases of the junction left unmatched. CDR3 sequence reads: CASSLGGTGVFYEQYF. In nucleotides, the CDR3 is TGTGCCAGCAGCCTGGGGGGGACAGGGGTTTTTTACGAGCAGTACTTC.

In DNA, the CDR3 is TGTGCCAGCATCTCGGTCGGGGATGAGCAGTTCTTC. Translated, it gives CASISVGDEQFF. The gene calls are TRBV7-2 and TRBJ2-1; D perhaps matches TRBD2 (5 bases). Per the germline V gene, CDR1 is SGHTA and CDR2 is FQGNSA. This CDR3 region has 12 residues. Trimming took 7 bases from V and 8 from J, leaving 12 bases between them. The entire variable domain, with the rest obtained from reference TRBV7-2 and TRBJ2-1, is as follows: GAGVSQSPSNKVTEKGKDVELRCDPISGHTALYWYRQSLGQGLEFLIYFQGNSAPDKSGLPSDRFSAERTGGSVSTLTIQRTQQEDSAVYLCASISVGDEQFFGPGTRLTVL.

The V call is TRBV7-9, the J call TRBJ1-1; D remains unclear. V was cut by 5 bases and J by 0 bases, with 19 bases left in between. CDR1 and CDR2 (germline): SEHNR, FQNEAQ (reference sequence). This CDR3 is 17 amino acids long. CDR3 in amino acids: CASSPSGGPTMNTEAFF. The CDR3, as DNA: TGTGCCAGCAGCCCGAGTGGAGGACCGACCATGAACACTGAAGCTTTCTTT.

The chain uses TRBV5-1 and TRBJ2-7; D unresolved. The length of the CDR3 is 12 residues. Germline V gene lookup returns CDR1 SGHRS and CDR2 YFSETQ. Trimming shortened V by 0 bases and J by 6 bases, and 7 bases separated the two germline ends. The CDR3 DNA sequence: TGCGCCAGCAGCTTGGAATGGGGCGAGCAGTACTTC. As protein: CASSLEWGEQYF.

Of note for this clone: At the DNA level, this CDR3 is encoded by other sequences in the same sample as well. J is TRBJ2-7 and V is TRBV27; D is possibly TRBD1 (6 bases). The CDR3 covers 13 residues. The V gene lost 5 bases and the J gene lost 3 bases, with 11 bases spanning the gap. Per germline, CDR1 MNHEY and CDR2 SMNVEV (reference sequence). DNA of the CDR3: TGTGCCAGCAGTCCTCGACAGGACTACGAGCAGTACTTC. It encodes CASSPRQDYEQYF.

CDR3 nucleotides: TGTGCCAGCAGCTCTTACCGGGACAGGGGAGAGACCCAGTACTTC. Its protein product is CASSSYRDRGETQYF. This chain uses TRBV7-9 with TRBJ2-5; TRBD1 aligns across 10 bases. The junction had 6 bases not matched to a gene; V was cut back by 4 bases and J by 4 bases. There are 15 residues in the CDR3. Germline V lookup: CDR1 SEHNR, CDR2 FQNEAQ (reference sequence).

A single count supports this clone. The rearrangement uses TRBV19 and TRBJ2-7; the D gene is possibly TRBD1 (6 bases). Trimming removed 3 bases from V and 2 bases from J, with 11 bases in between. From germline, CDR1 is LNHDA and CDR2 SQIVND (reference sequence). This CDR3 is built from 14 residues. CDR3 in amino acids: CASSIRGRTYEQYF. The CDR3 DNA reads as TGTGCCAGTAGTATCAGGGGACGGACCTACGAGCAGTACTTC.

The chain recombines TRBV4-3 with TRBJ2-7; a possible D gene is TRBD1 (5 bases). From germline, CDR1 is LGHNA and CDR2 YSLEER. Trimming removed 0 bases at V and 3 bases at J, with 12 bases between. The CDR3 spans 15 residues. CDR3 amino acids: CASSQEDSPLYEQYF. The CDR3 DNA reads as TGCGCCAGCAGCCAAGAAGACAGCCCACTCTACGAGCAGTACTTC.

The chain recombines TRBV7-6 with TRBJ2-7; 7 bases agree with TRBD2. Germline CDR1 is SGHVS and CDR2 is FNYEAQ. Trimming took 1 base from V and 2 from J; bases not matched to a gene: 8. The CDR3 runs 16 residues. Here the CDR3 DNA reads TGTGCCAGCAGCTTAGGGGTCCCTAGCGGTACCTACGAGCAGTACTTC. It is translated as CASSLGVPSGTYEQYF.

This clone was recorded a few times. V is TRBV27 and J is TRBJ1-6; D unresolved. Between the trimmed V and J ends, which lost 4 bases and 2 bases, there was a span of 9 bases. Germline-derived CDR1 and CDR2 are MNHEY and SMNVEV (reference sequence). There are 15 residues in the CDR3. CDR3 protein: CASSYSRTYNSPLHF. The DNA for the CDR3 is TGTGCCAGCAGTTACTCGAGAACCTATAATTCACCCCTCCACTTT.

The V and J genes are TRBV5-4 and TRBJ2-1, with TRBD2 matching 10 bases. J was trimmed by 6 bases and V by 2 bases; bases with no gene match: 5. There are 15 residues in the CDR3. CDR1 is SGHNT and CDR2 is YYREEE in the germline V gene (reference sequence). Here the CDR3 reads CASSFTSGNINEQFF. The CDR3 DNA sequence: TGTGCCAGCAGCTTCACTAGCGGGAACATCAATGAGCAGTTCTTC.

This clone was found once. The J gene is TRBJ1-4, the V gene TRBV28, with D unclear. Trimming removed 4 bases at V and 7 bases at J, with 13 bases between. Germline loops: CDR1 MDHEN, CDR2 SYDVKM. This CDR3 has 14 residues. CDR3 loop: CASSSLDFVEKLFF. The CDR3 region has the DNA TGTGCCAGCAGTTCATTGGACTTTGTTGAAAAACTGTTTTTT.